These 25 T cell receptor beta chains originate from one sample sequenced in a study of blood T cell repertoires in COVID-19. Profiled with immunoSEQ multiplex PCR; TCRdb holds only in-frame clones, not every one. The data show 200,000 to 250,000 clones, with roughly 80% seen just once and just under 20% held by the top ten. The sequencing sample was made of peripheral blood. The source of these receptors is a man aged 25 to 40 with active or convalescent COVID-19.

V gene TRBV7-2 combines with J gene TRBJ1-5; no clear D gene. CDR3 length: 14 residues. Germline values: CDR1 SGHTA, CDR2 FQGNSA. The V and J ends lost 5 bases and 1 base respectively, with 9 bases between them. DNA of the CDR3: TGTGCCAGCAGCCATACGAGCAGCAATCAGCCCCAGCATTTT. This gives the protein CASSHTSSNQPQHF.

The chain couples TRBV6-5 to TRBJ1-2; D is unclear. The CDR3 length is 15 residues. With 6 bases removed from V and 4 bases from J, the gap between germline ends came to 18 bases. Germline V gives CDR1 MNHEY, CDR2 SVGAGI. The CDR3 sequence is CASRRSSDGIYGYTF. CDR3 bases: TGTGCCAGCAGGCGCTCCTCGGACGGGATCTATGGCTACACCTTC.

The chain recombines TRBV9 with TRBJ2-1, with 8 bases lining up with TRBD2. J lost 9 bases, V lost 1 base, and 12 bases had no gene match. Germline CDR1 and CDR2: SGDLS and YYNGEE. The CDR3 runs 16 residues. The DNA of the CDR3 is TGTGCCAGCAGCGTAAATGCGTGGACTAGCAAGGGTGAGCAGTTCTTC. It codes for CASSVNAWTSKGEQFF.

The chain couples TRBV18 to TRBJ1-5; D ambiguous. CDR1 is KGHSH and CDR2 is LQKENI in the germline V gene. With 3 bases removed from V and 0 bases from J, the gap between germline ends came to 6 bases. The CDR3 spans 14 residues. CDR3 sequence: CASSPEYSNQPQHF. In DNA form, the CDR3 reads TGTGCCAGCTCACCCGAGTATAGCAATCAGCCCCAGCATTTT.

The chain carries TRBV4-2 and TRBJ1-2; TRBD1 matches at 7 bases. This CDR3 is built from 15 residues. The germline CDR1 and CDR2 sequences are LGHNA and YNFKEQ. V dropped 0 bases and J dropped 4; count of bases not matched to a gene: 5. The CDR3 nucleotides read TGTGCCAGCAGCCAAGATTACGGGACAGCCTATGGCTACACCTTC. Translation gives CASSQDYGTAYGYTF.

CDR3 DNA: TGTGCCAGCAGCCAAGAGGGGCGGCTCACCGGGGAGCTGTTTTTT. This sequence encodes CASSQEGRLTGELFF. The chain uses TRBV3-1 (or the pseudogene TRBV3-2) and TRBJ2-2; TRBD1 might be the D (5 bases). Trimming pared 0 bases from V and 4 bases from J, leaving 9 bases between. The length of the CDR3 is 15 residues. Germline CDR1 and CDR2: LGHDT and YNNKEL (reference sequence).

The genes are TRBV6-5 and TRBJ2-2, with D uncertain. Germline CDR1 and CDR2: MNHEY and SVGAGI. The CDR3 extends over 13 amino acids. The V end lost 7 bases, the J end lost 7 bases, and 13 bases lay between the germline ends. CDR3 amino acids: CASTPSRVGELFF. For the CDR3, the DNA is TGTGCCAGCACCCCCTCCCGGGTCGGGGAGCTGTTTTTT.

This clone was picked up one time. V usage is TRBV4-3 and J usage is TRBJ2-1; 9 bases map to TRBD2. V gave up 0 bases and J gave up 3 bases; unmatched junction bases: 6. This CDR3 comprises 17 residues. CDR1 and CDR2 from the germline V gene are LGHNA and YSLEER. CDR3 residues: CASSQDHGGGGYNEQFF. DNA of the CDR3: TGCGCCAGCAGCCAAGATCATGGCGGGGGGGGCTACAATGAGCAGTTCTTC.

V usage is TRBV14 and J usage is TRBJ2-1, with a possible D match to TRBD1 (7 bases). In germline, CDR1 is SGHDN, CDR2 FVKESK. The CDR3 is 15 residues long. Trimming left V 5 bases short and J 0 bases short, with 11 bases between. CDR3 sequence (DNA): TGTGCCAGCAGCACCCAGGGGGGCTCCTACAATGAGCAGTTCTTC. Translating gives CASSTQGGSYNEQFF.

Written as DNA, the CDR3 is TGTGCCAGCAGCCCCTCCGGCGGGGATCTGAACACTGAAGCTTTCTTT. Its translation is CASSPSGGDLNTEAFF. This chain connects TRBV5-4 to TRBJ1-1; D unresolved. The CDR3 consists of 16 residues. Germline CDR1 reads SGHNT; CDR2 reads YYREEE (reference sequence). The germline V and J ends were trimmed by 4 bases and 0 bases, with 16 bases remaining between them.

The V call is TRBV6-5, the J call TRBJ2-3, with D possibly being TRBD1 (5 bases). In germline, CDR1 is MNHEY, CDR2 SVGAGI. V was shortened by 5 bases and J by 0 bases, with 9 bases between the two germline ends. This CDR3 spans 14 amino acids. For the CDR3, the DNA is TGTGCCAGCAGTCAGCACAGGAGCACAGATACGCAGTATTTT. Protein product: CASSQHRSTDTQYF.

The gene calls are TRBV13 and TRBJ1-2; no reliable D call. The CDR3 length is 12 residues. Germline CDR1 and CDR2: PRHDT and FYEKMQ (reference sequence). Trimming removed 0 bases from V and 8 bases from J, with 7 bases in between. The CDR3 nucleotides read TGTGCCAGCAGCTTAGGGAGAGGAGGCTACACCTTC. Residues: CASSLGRGGYTF.

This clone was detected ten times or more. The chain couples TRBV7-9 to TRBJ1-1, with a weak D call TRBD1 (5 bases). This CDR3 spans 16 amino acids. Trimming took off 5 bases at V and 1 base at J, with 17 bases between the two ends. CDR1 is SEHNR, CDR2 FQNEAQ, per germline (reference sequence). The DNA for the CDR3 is TGTGCCAGCAGCCCGACGCGGGGGGGAGGGAACACTGAAGCTTTCTTT. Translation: CASSPTRGGGNTEAFF.

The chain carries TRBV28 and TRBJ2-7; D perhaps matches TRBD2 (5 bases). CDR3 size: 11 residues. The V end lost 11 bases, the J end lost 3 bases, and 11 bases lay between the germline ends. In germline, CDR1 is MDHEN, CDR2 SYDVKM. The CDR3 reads CAAHRGYEQYF. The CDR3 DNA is TGTGCCGCCCACCGGGGCTACGAGCAGTACTTC.

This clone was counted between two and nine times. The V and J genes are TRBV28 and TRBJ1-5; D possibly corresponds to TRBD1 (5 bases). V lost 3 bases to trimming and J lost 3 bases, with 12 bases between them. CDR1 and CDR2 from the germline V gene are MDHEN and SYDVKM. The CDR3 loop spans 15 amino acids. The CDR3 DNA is TGTGCCAGCAGTTTTGCGGGGGATAACAATCAGCCCCAGCATTTT. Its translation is CASSFAGDNNQPQHF.

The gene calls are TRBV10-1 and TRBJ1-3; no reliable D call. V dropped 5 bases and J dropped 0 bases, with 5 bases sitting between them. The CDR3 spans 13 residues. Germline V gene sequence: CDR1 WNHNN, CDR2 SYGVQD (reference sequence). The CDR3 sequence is CASSPGSGNTIYF. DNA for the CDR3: TGCGCCAGCAGTCCGGGCTCTGGAAACACCATATATTTT.

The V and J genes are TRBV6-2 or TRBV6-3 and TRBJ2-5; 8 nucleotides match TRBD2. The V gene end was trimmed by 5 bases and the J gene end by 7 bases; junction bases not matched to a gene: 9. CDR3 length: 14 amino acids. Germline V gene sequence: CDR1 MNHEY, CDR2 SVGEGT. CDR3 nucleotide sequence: TGTGCCAGCAGTGCACTAGCGGCGGGAGGGACCCAGTACTTC. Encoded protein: CASSALAAGGTQYF.

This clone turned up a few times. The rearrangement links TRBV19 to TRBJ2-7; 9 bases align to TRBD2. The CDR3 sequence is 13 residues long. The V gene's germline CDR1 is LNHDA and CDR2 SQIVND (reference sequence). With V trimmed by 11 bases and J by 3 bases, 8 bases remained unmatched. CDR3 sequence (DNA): TGTGCCGCAGGCGGGGGGGACTACTACGAGCAGTACTTC. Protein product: CAAGGGDYYEQYF.

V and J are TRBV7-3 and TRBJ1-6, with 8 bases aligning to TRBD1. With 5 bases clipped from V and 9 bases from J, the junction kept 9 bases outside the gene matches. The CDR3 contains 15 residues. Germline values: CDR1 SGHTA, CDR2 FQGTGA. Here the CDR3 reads CASSHGDRGASPLHF. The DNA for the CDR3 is TGTGCCAGCAGCCACGGAGACAGGGGTGCTTCACCCCTCCACTTT. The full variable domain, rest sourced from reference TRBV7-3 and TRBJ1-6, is GAGVSQTPSNKVTEKGKYVELRCDPISGHTALYWYRQSLGQGPEFLIYFQGTGAADDSGLPNDRFFAVRPEGSVSTLKIQRTERGDSAVYLCASSHGDRGASPLHFGNGTRLTVT.

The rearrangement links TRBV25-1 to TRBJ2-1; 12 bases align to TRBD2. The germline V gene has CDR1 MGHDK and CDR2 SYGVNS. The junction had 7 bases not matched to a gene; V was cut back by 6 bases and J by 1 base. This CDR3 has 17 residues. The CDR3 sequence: CASSDTSGGSSYNEQFF. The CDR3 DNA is TGTGCCAGCAGCGACACTAGCGGGGGGTCTTCCTACAATGAGCAGTTCTTC.

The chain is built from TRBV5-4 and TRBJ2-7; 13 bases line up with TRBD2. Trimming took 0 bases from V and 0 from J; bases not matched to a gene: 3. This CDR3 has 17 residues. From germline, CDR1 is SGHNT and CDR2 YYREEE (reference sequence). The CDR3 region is CASSLGGLAGSSYEQYF. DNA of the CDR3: TGTGCCAGCAGCTTGGGGGGACTAGCGGGGAGCTCCTACGAGCAGTACTTC.

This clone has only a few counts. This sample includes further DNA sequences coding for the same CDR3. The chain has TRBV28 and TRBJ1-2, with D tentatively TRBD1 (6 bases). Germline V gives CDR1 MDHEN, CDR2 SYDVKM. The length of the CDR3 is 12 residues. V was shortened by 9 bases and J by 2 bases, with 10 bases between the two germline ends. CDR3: CASRTGNYGYTF. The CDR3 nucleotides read TGTGCCAGTAGAACAGGGAACTATGGCTACACCTTC.

This chain's CDR3 is CASSYRGRDEQYF. The DNA for the CDR3 is TGTGCCAGCAGTTACAGGGGGCGCGACGAGCAGTACTTC. V and J are TRBV2 and TRBJ2-7; TRBD1 agrees at 9 bases. Germline values: CDR1 SNHLY, CDR2 FYNNEI. The CDR3 has 13 residues. V trimming: 5 bases; J trimming: 5 bases; junction bases outside the gene matches: 4.

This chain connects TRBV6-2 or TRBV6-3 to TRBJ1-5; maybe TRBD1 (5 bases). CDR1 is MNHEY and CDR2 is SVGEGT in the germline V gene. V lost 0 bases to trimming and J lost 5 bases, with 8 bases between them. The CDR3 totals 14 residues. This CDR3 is CASSYSGLHQPQHF. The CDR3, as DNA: TGTGCCAGCAGTTACTCGGGACTGCATCAGCCCCAGCATTTT.

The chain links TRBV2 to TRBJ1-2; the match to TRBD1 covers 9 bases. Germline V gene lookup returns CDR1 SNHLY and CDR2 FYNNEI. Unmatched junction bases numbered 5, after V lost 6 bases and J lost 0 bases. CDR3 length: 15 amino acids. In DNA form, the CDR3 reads TGTGCCAGCAGCCAGGGGACAGGGTCTAACTATGGCTACACCTTC. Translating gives CASSQGTGSNYGYTF.